These T cell receptor beta chains were read from a single sample in a study of graft-versus-host responses after intestinal transplantation. Sequenced by immunoSEQ multiplex PCR; TCRdb stores in-frame clones only, minus some. The sample has 80,000 to 100,000 clones; around 83% are singletons. Which antigens these TCRs recognize remains unknown. The specimen was unstimulated CD8+ T cells sorted from spleen or lymph node cells, collected before intestinal transplant. The receptor source for this set is a human donor who received an intestinal transplant. CDR3s include the opening cysteine and the closing phenylalanine or tryptophan. A D gene is named only where the DNA matches it firmly. Rows give clone size only sometimes, using once, few, many, or a class for an expanded clone.

j_gene: TRBJ2-5
d_gene: TRBD1
v_gene: TRBV25-1
abundance: -
CDR3nt: TGTGCCAGCAGTGAAAAGGGGGCGGTGGGAAAAGAGACCCAGTACTTC
CDR3aa: CASSEKGAVGKETQYF

j_gene: TRBJ2-2
d_gene: -
v_gene: TRBV4-1
abundance: -
CDR3nt: TGCGCCAGCAGCCAAGATGAGGGACCCACCGGGGAGCTGTTTTTT
CDR3aa: CASSQDEGPTGELFF

j_gene: TRBJ2-1
d_gene: TRBD1
v_gene: TRBV5-5
abundance: -
CDR3nt: TGTGCCAGCAGCCCCGGGACAGGGCTCTACAATGAGCAGTTCTTC
CDR3aa: CASSPGTGLYNEQFF

j_gene: TRBJ2-3
d_gene: -
v_gene: TRBV28
abundance: -
CDR3nt: TGTGCCAGCAGTACCGGTACAGTGGGGGCAGATACGCAGTATTTT
CDR3aa: CASSTGTVGADTQYF

j_gene: TRBJ2-7
d_gene: -
v_gene: TRBV7-6
abundance: -
CDR3nt: TGTGCCAGCAGCCCCGGGAATGCGGGTTACGAGCAGTACTTC
CDR3aa: CASSPGNAGYEQYF

j_gene: TRBJ2-7
d_gene: TRBD1
v_gene: TRBV5-6
abundance: -
CDR3nt: TGTGCCAGCAGCCCGGGGGCCACAGGGACAGGCGAGCAGTACTTC
CDR3aa: CASSPGATGTGEQYF

j_gene: TRBJ1-2
d_gene: TRBD1
v_gene: TRBV13
abundance: -
CDR3nt: TGTGCCAGCAGCTTAAGCGGAGGGGGACAGGGGCCTAACTATGGCTACACCTTC
CDR3aa: CASSLSGGGQGPNYGYTF

j_gene: TRBJ2-3
d_gene: TRBD2
v_gene: TRBV28
abundance: few
CDR3nt: TGTGCCAGCAGCCGGACTAGCGGGAGGGCCAGAGATACGCAGTATTTT
CDR3aa: CASSRTSGRARDTQYF

j_gene: TRBJ2-5
d_gene: TRBD1
v_gene: TRBV19
abundance: -
CDR3nt: TGTGCCAGTAGTACCAACTACAGGGGGCGGAAAGAGACCCAGTACTTC
CDR3aa: CASSTNYRGRKETQYF

j_gene: TRBJ2-6
d_gene: -
v_gene: TRBV9
abundance: -
CDR3nt: TGTGCCAGCAACGTGGGGTCTGGGGCCAACGTCCTGACTTTC
CDR3aa: CASNVGSGANVLTF

j_gene: TRBJ2-7
d_gene: -
v_gene: TRBV20-1
abundance: -
CDR3nt: TGCAGTGCCCAATTAAACTACGAGCAGTACTTC
CDR3aa: CSAQLNYEQYF

j_gene: TRBJ2-5
d_gene: TRBD2
v_gene: TRBV5-1
abundance: -
CDR3nt: TGCGCCAGCAGCTTGCCTAGCGGGGGACAAGAGACCCAGTACTTC
CDR3aa: CASSLPSGGQETQYF

j_gene: TRBJ1-1
d_gene: -
v_gene: TRBV14
abundance: -
CDR3nt: TGTGCCAGCAGCCAAGAAACTTGGGGGAGGAGGGTCACTGAAGCTTTCTTT
CDR3aa: CASSQETWGRRVTEAFF

j_gene: TRBJ2-5
d_gene: TRBD1
v_gene: TRBV2
abundance: once
CDR3nt: TGTGCCAGCAGTTCCCTGGGACAGCCTAAAGAGACCCAGTACTTC
CDR3aa: CASSSLGQPKETQYF

j_gene: TRBJ2-3
d_gene: TRBD1
v_gene: TRBV4-2
abundance: few
CDR3nt: TGTGCCAGCAGCCACCGGGACAGGGGGCGAGGAGATACGCAGTATTTT
CDR3aa: CASSHRDRGRGDTQYF

j_gene: TRBJ1-6
d_gene: TRBD1
v_gene: TRBV6-6
abundance: -
CDR3nt: TGTGCCAGCAGTTACTCCCCCGGGACAGGGGATTCACCCCTCCACTTT
CDR3aa: CASSYSPGTGDSPLHF

j_gene: TRBJ1-6
d_gene: -
v_gene: TRBV2
abundance: few
CDR3nt: TGTGCCAGCCGTGAAAGCTCCTATAATTCACCCCTCCACTTT
CDR3aa: CASRESSYNSPLHF

j_gene: TRBJ2-7
d_gene: TRBD2
v_gene: TRBV9
abundance: -
CDR3nt: TGTGCCAGTTCGACTAGCGGAACCTACGAGCAGTACTTC
CDR3aa: CASSTSGTYEQYF

j_gene: TRBJ1-2
d_gene: -
v_gene: TRBV28
abundance: -
CDR3nt: TGTGCCAGCAGTTTATTAGGCAGGATGTATGGCTACACCTTC
CDR3aa: CASSLLGRMYGYTF

j_gene: TRBJ1-1
d_gene: -
v_gene: TRBV6-1
abundance: -
CDR3nt: TGTGCCAGCAGCCATTTCTTGGGGGGGAACACTGAAGCTTTCTTT
CDR3aa: CASSHFLGGNTEAFF

j_gene: TRBJ2-7
d_gene: TRBD2
v_gene: TRBV29-1
abundance: -
CDR3nt: TGCAGCGTTGAAGAGGGGACTAGATCACCCGCGGGGGAGCAGTACTTC
CDR3aa: CSVEEGTRSPAGEQYF

j_gene: TRBJ1-1
d_gene: -
v_gene: TRBV6-6
abundance: few
CDR3nt: TGTGCCAGCAGTTTGTCCGGGACTGAAGCTTTCTTT
CDR3aa: CASSLSGTEAFF

j_gene: TRBJ1-5
d_gene: -
v_gene: TRBV27
abundance: -
CDR3nt: TGTGCCAGCAGTCCAGTTGGCGGAGGTCAGCCCCAGCATTTT
CDR3aa: CASSPVGGGQPQHF

j_gene: TRBJ2-7
d_gene: -
v_gene: TRBV11-2
abundance: -
CDR3nt: TGTGCCAGCAGCTTGACAGTTTCCTACGAGCAGTACTTC
CDR3aa: CASSLTVSYEQYF

j_gene: TRBJ2-3
d_gene: -
v_gene: TRBV6-5
abundance: -
CDR3nt: TGTGCCAGCAGCCATGTGGCTAGCGGCACAGATACGCAGTATTTT
CDR3aa: CASSHVASGTDTQYF

j_gene: TRBJ2-5
d_gene: TRBD2
v_gene: TRBV4-1
abundance: -
CDR3nt: TGCGCCAGCAGCCAAGGTGGGACTAGCGGGGGGCGGCAAGAGACCCAGTACTTC
CDR3aa: CASSQGGTSGGRQETQYF

j_gene: TRBJ2-1
d_gene: TRBD2
v_gene: TRBV19
abundance: -
CDR3nt: TGTGCCAGTAGTATAGATTGGGAGGGGCTTAGCAGTCGGGATGAGCAGTTCTTC
CDR3aa: CASSIDWEGLSSRDEQFF

j_gene: TRBJ1-5
d_gene: -
v_gene: TRBV27
abundance: -
CDR3nt: TGTGCCGGCAGTTTATTTAGTAGGAATAGCAATCAGCCCCAGCATTTT
CDR3aa: CAGSLFSRNSNQPQHF

j_gene: TRBJ2-7
d_gene: TRBD1
v_gene: TRBV6-5
abundance: -
CDR3nt: TGTGCCAGCAGTGTTAGGACAGGGTCGCCCTACGAGCAGTACTTC
CDR3aa: CASSVRTGSPYEQYF

j_gene: TRBJ1-2
d_gene: -
v_gene: TRBV7-9
abundance: -
CDR3nt: TGTGCCAGCAGCTTAAGACATGGCTACACCTTC
CDR3aa: CASSLRHGYTF

j_gene: TRBJ2-1
d_gene: -
v_gene: TRBV7-9
abundance: few
CDR3nt: TGTGGGGGCGCAGACAATGAGCAGTTCTTC
CDR3aa: CGGADNEQFF

j_gene: TRBJ2-1
d_gene: TRBD2
v_gene: TRBV5-1
abundance: -
CDR3nt: TGCGCCAGCAGCTTGGGATCGAACGGGAGGTCCTACAATGAGCAGTTCTTC
CDR3aa: CASSLGSNGRSYNEQFF

j_gene: TRBJ2-3
d_gene: -
v_gene: TRBV5-1
abundance: once
CDR3nt: TGCGCCAGCAGCTTTCCCAGGGCGAGCACAGATACGCAGTATTTT
CDR3aa: CASSFPRASTDTQYF

j_gene: TRBJ2-7
d_gene: -
v_gene: TRBV9
abundance: -
CDR3nt: TGTGCCAGCAGCGTAGTACCCTCGGCCTCCTACGAGCAGTACTTC
CDR3aa: CASSVVPSASYEQYF

j_gene: TRBJ1-2
d_gene: TRBD1
v_gene: TRBV19
abundance: -
CDR3nt: TGTGCCAGTAGTGAGTGGGCCGGGACAGGGGGCTGGTATGGCTACACCTTC
CDR3aa: CASSEWAGTGGWYGYTF

j_gene: TRBJ2-3
d_gene: TRBD2
v_gene: TRBV4-2
abundance: once
CDR3nt: TGTGCCAGCAGCCAAGATCTTAGCGGGCGTAGCACAGATACGCAGTATTTT
CDR3aa: CASSQDLSGRSTDTQYF

j_gene: TRBJ2-3
d_gene: -
v_gene: TRBV10-1
abundance: -
CDR3nt: TGCGCCAGCAGTGAGTGGAACGGTCCTAGCACAGATACGCAGTATTTT
CDR3aa: CASSEWNGPSTDTQYF

j_gene: TRBJ2-7
d_gene: -
v_gene: TRBV13
abundance: -
CDR3nt: TGTGCCAGCAGCCCCCGCCGGGGACCGGATTCCTACGAGCAGTACTTC
CDR3aa: CASSPRRGPDSYEQYF

j_gene: TRBJ2-3
d_gene: TRBD1
v_gene: TRBV2
abundance: few
CDR3nt: TGTGCCAGCAGTGGCGGGACAGGGACAGATACGCAGTATTTT
CDR3aa: CASSGGTGTDTQYF

j_gene: TRBJ1-3
d_gene: -
v_gene: TRBV7-6
abundance: -
CDR3nt: TGTGCCAGCAGCTACCTAATGCGGCCTTCTGGAAACACCATATATTTT
CDR3aa: CASSYLMRPSGNTIYF

j_gene: TRBJ2-3
d_gene: TRBD2
v_gene: TRBV2
abundance: -
CDR3nt: TGTGCCACCCTTGGTGGCGGGAGTAGCGCAGATACGCAGTATTTT
CDR3aa: CATLGGGSSADTQYF

j_gene: TRBJ2-2
d_gene: TRBD2
v_gene: TRBV4-2
abundance: -
CDR3nt: TGTGCCAGCAGCGAACACCCGGCTCTAGCGGGAGGAACCGGGGAGCTGTTTTTT
CDR3aa: CASSEHPALAGGTGELFF